The text below deals with one TCR beta chain. Its antigen has not been determined. No clone much larger than this one lies a single base away; base qualities are absent. In the prospective study, participants were about 18 to 95 years old, resided in approximately 25 geographic areas of the United States, and were enrolled through a virtual design. In the prospective study, participants were assigned to cohorts based on the clinical history participants reported in a screening survey and a study questionnaire. Each participant in the prospective study had whole blood, serum and a nasopharyngeal or oropharyngeal swab collected by mobile phlebotomists. Over an approximately 2-month period, participants in the prospective study had the option of providing additional blood draws and questionnaires. Before DNA extraction, blood samples from the prospective study were shipped at room temperature or frozen.

The CDR3 sequence holds 14 residues, the cysteine and phenylalanine included. Only the CDR3 part of the read is kept: 42 bases, read in frame from the first base. V drops 0 bases and J drops 2 bases, leaving 8 bases in between. The CDR1 and CDR2 encoded by the germline V gene are KGHSH and LQKENI. The immunoSEQ Assay, a bias-controlled multiplex PCR, was used to amplify TCRbeta CDR3 regions from genomic DNA. In the paper's pipeline: The number of nucleated cells in each sample was estimated by amplification of reference gene primers within the assay. To quantify the absolute abundance of each unique TCRbeta CDR3 rearrangement, sequence reads were collapsed and filtered. For each sample, productive Simpson clonality was calculated as the square root of Simpson's diversity index across productive rearrangements. Drawn from immuneACCESS, this table holds only the in-frame rearrangements with V and J called that TCRdb kept. Clones are partly lost; checked studies trace under half to an unresolved V gene and leave the rest unexplained. The DNA gave D and trimming, while V, J and clone size come from that table. This sample gives 400,000 to 550,000 clones in total; 87% of them show up just once. Under 2.5% of the sample lies in the top ten.

The data were taken from a study of blood T cell repertoires in COVID-19 (TCRdb year 2020). In terms of the full investigation: Collaborator samples came from the United States, Italy and Spain and covered acute and convalescent phases of COVID-19. A de-identified subject ID, COVID-19 status, age in years and sex were almost always included in the sample metadata. HLA class I and class II types, where available, came from metadata supplied by the sample provider rather than from assay-based typing. The repertoires were released in a freely available public database meant as a resource for research on the immune response to SARS-CoV-2. Subjects who had been exposed to COVID-19, were actively infected with it, or had recovered from it provided the deeply sampled blood TCRbeta repertoires that made up the dataset. The samples were drawn from two sources: the first 160 participants of the ongoing ImmuneRACE study, and over 1,000 subjects contributed by 6 global collaborators. The prospective study material was composed of cDNA or gDNA derived from T cells, B-cell-depleted T cells, or PBMCs. The full study reports these points: Clinical and demographic metadata were provided uncurated, with the amount varying by source and participant.

The sequenced sample was PBMCs or T cells enriched from blood (not recorded which). The chain couples TRBV18 to TRBJ2-7, with an unclear D gene assignment. This receptor was taken from a woman between 18 and 29 years old with acute COVID-19. The CDR3 corresponds to CASSPPAGTYEQYF. The base sequence is TGTGCCAGCTCACCACCGGCAGGAACCTACGAGCAGTACTTC. The reference TRBV18 and TRBJ2-7 proteins fill in what lies around the CDR3, so the full variable domain reads NAGVMQNPRHLVRRRGQEARLRCSPMKGHSHVYWYRQLPEEGLKFMVYLQKENIIDESGMPKERFSAEFPKEGPSILRIQQVVRGDSAAYFCASSPPAGTYEQYFGPGTRLTVT.